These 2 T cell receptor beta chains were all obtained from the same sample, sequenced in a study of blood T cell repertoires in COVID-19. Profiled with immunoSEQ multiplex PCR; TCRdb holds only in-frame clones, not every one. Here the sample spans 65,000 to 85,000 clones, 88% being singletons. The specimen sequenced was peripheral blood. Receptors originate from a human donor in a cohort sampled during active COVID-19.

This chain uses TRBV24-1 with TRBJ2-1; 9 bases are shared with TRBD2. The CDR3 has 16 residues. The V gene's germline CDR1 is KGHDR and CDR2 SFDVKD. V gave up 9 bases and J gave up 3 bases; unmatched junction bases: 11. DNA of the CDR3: TGTGCCACCCTTCTTTATAGCGGGGGCCTCTACAATGAGCAGTTCTTC. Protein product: CATLLYSGGLYNEQFF.

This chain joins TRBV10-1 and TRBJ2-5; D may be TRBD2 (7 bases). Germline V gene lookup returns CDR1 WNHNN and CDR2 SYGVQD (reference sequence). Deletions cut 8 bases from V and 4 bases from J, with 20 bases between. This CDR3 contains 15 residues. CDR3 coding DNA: TGCGCCAGCCGGGGTTGGTGGGGGGGCGGAGAGACCCAGTACTTC. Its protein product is CASRGWWGGGETQYF.